This T cell receptor (beta chain) stems from a study of T cell responses to AZD1222 COVID-19 vaccine. General study points: Donors were chiefly white British, with a greater number of females, and clonal diversity was perhaps underestimated. Unmutated variant regions are reportedly the target of nearly half of TCRs that are spike-specific.

The protocol was immunoSEQ multiplex PCR, while the TCRdb copy is restricted to in-frame clones and leaves out a portion. The repertoire shows about 140,000 clones; the top ten hold 2% to 2.5%. Of note for this clone: Its antigen remains unknown. Its ends do not fully match the called genes, so a read error is possible. Other DNA sequences in this sample translate to the same CDR3.

CDR1 is MNHNY and CDR2 is SVGAGI in the germline V gene (reference sequence). This CDR3 contains 15 residues. The receptor was isolated from an adult in good health. The J gene is TRBJ1-1, the V gene TRBV6-6; D is ambiguous. Sequences were obtained from peripheral blood. CDR3 loop: CASSYLASLNTEAFF. Here the CDR3 DNA reads TGTGCCAGCAGTTACTTGGCGTCATTGAACACTGAAGCCTTCTTT.